This TCR beta chain emerged from a study of cytomegalovirus exposure and HLA in healthy donors. The study's findings and limits: It was only CMV serostatus that was available as immune exposure information. A missense DCLRE1C variant was associated with V- and J-gene trimming of TCR beta chains in a later analysis, and an independent cohort replicated the association.

The primer mix had 60 Vbeta and 13 Jbeta primers. Sequencing used immunoSEQ multiplex PCR; TCRdb keeps in-frame clones, though not all of them. Among 150,000 to 200,000 clones listed, around 79% were seen once. From germline, CDR1 is LNHDA and CDR2 SQIVND (reference sequence). This CDR3 has 14 residues. V was cut by 11 bases and J by 0 bases, with 14 bases left in between. This clone was found once. Antigen unknown. This clonotype was obtained from a woman aged 25 to 45 in good health and CMV-seropositive. The sample was PBMCs. V is TRBV19 and J is TRBJ1-5; D may be TRBD1 (5 bases). The CDR3, as DNA: TGTGCCTCTAAGACAGAATATAGCAATCAGCCCCAGCATTTT. Encoded protein: CASKTEYSNQPQHF.